Below, one T cell receptor beta chain is given with its context. Measured with immunoSEQ multiplex PCR; TCRdb has only the in-frame clones, and not every one. The sample includes hundreds of thousands of clones, more than 85% of them seen just once. This record comes from a study of blood T cell repertoires in COVID-19. Germline CDR1 is LNHDA and CDR2 is SQIVND (reference sequence). V trimming: 7 bases; J trimming: 3 bases; junction bases outside the gene matches: 9. There are 15 residues in the CDR3. Material: peripheral blood. The rearrangement joins TRBV19 to TRBJ2-7; TRBD2 aligns across 10 bases. The receptor's source is a man in his forties with acute or convalescent COVID-19. In DNA, the CDR3 is TGTGCCAGTAACCCAAGCGGGGGGGCCTTCTACGAGCAGTACTTC. This sequence encodes CASNPSGGAFYEQYF. The full variable domain, with the rest looked up from reference TRBV19 and TRBJ2-7, is DGGITQSPKYLFRKEGQNVTLSCEQNLNHDAMYWYRQDPGQGLRLIYYSQIVNDFQKGDIAEGYSVSREKKESFPLTVTSAQKNPTAFYLCASNPSGGAFYEQYFGPGTRLTVT.